The 21 T cell receptor beta chains listed next were all sequenced from one sample in a study of T cell changes during pregnancy in multiple sclerosis. Produced via immunoSEQ multiplex PCR; TCRdb's table is partial and in-frame only. In the table there are over 50,000 clones, 88% of which are singletons. The starting material was peripheral blood, obtained in the first trimester of pregnancy. The receptors here all came from a female donor with multiple sclerosis, enrolled in a pregnancy study.

The chain carries TRBV27 and TRBJ2-5; D not certain. V lost 1 base and J 1 base, leaving 19 bases between the germline ends. This CDR3 has 18 amino acids. Looked up from germline, CDR1 is MNHEY and CDR2 is SMNVEV (reference sequence). CDR3 protein: CASSLLPPAFTGQETQYF. For the CDR3, the DNA is TGTGCCAGCAGTTTATTACCCCCTGCCTTCACTGGCCAAGAGACCCAGTACTTC.

This sequence joins TRBV7-2 and TRBJ2-2; 10 bases line up with TRBD1. The V gene's germline CDR1 is SGHTA and CDR2 FQGNSA. This CDR3 is built from 14 residues. J was trimmed by 7 bases and V by 8 bases; bases with no gene match: 7. The CDR3 nucleotides read TGTGCCAGCCGGGACAGGGGTAAACTCGGGGAGCTGTTTTTT. It codes for CASRDRGKLGELFF.

This clone has only one observation. The chain combines TRBV6-6 with TRBJ2-7, with TRBD1 matching over 8 bases. V lost 2 bases to trimming and J lost 0 bases; unmatched junction nucleotides: 6. The CDR3 runs to 16 residues. In germline, CDR1 is MNHNY, CDR2 SVGAGI (reference sequence). CDR3 coding DNA: TGTGCCAGCAGTTACAGGGACAGGCCCCGCTCCTACGAGCAGTACTTC. This gives the protein CASSYRDRPRSYEQYF.

J is TRBJ2-1 and V is TRBV19; 7 positions match TRBD1. The CDR3 contains 14 residues. Trimming at V came to 7 bases and at J to 1 base, leaving 4 bases not matched to a gene. Germline CDR1 reads LNHDA; CDR2 reads SQIVND (reference sequence). Here the CDR3 DNA reads TGTGCCAGTACCTCACAGGGGTCCTACAATGAGCAGTTCTTC. It yields the protein CASTSQGSYNEQFF.

This clone was recorded a few times. The rearrangement uses TRBV10-2 and TRBJ1-1; no clear D. Trimming pared 3 bases from V and 2 bases from J, leaving 4 bases between. The CDR3 is 12 amino acids. Germline V gives CDR1 WSHSY, CDR2 SAAADI. In nucleotides, the CDR3 is TGCGCCAGCAGTGATCCAAACACTGAAGCTTTCTTT. Its translation: CASSDPNTEAFF.

CDR3 sequence: CASSFGQGPSRYTF. CDR3 DNA: TGTGCCAGCAGCTTTGGACAGGGGCCCTCCCGCTACACCTTC. The gene calls are TRBV7-8 and TRBJ1-2; TRBD1 matches at 9 bases. The CDR3 extends over 14 amino acids. J gave up 9 bases and V 3 bases, and 8 bases lay outside the gene matches. Germline assignment: CDR1 SGHVS and CDR2 FQNEAQ. Using reference TRBV7-8 and TRBJ1-2 for the parts outside the CDR3, the full variable domain is GAGVSQSPRYKVAKRGQDVALRCDPISGHVSLFWYQQALGQGPEFLTYFQNEAQLDKSGLPSDRFFAERPEGSVSTLKIQRTQQEDSAVYLCASSFGQGPSRYTFGSGTRLTVV.

The chain combines TRBV18 with TRBJ1-5; D remains ambiguous. The CDR3 contains 12 residues. Germline V gene lookup returns CDR1 KGHSH and CDR2 LQKENI. V was pared by 2 bases and J by 6 bases, with 5 bases between. The DNA of the CDR3 is TGTGCCAGCTCACCATCGGGTCAGCCCCAGCATTTT. It encodes CASSPSGQPQHF.

The chain recombines TRBV11-2 with TRBJ2-7; TRBD2 is a possible D gene (6 bases). CDR1 and CDR2 (germline): SGHAT, FQNNGV. V dropped 4 bases and J dropped 6 bases, with 13 bases sitting between them. This CDR3 is built from 13 residues. This CDR3 is CASSSKTGGEQYF. The CDR3, as DNA: TGTGCCAGCAGCTCGAAAACCGGGGGCGAGCAGTACTTC.

This chain links TRBV6-6 with TRBJ1-1, with D possibly being TRBD1 (5 bases). Germline V CDR1 and CDR2: MNHNY, SVGAGI (reference sequence). V was shortened by 8 bases and J by 5 bases, with 15 bases between the two germline ends. This CDR3 region has 13 residues. The CDR3 reads CASQGHQGTEAFF. The DNA of the CDR3 is TGTGCCAGCCAAGGACACCAAGGGACTGAAGCTTTCTTT.

The rearrangement uses TRBV6-1 and TRBJ2-7; D not certain. From germline, CDR1 is MNHNS and CDR2 SASEGT. The germline V and J ends were trimmed by 8 bases and 6 bases, with 20 bases remaining between them. The CDR3 extends over 14 amino acids. CDR3 residues: CASRLPGYSREQYF. CDR3 coding DNA: TGTGCCAGCCGCCTCCCTGGGTACAGCCGCGAGCAGTACTTC.

The chain links TRBV6-1 to TRBJ1-1; 9 nucleotides align to TRBD1. V shed 5 bases, J shed 8 bases, and the junction held 3 bases outside the gene matches. The CDR3 is 12 amino acids. The germline CDR1 and CDR2 sequences are MNHNS and SASEGT. CDR3 protein: CASSLQGAEAFF. In DNA form, the CDR3 reads TGTGCCAGCAGTTTACAGGGGGCCGAAGCTTTCTTT.

This clone was recorded once. V is TRBV7-9 and J is TRBJ1-1, with a possible D match to TRBD1 (6 bases). Trimming left V 7 bases short and J 7 bases short, with 31 bases between. CDR3 length: 18 amino acids. Germline CDR1 is SEHNR and CDR2 is FQNEAQ (reference sequence). CDR3 coding DNA: TGTGCCAGCAAAGGATGGGGGTCAGGGGACGACAAAGAGATTGAAGCTTTCTTT. Protein sequence: CASKGWGSGDDKEIEAFF.

This chain joins TRBV4-3 and TRBJ1-5, with D possibly matching TRBD1 (5 bases). CDR1 is LGHNA, CDR2 YSLEER, per germline. This CDR3 is built from 14 residues. V was shortened by 0 bases and J by 7 bases, with 10 bases between the two germline ends. The CDR3 DNA is TGCGCCAGCAGCCAAGATCGGGGGTTGCAGCCCCAGCATTTT. Encoded protein: CASSQDRGLQPQHF.

V is TRBV7-3 and J is TRBJ2-5; 9 nucleotides match TRBD1. V gave up 3 bases and J gave up 7 bases; unmatched junction bases: 9. CDR1 is SGHTA and CDR2 is FQGTGA in the germline V gene. This CDR3 comprises 15 residues. The CDR3 sequence is CASSFSGTGKGTQYF. The DNA for the CDR3 is TGTGCCAGCAGCTTCTCGGGGACAGGGAAGGGGACCCAGTACTTC. The variable domain in full, with the rest retrieved from reference TRBV7-3 and TRBJ2-5, is GAGVSQTPSNKVTEKGKYVELRCDPISGHTALYWYRQSLGQGPEFLIYFQGTGAADDSGLPNDRFFAVRPEGSVSTLKIQRTERGDSAVYLCASSFSGTGKGTQYFGPGTRLLVL.

This chain joins TRBV13 and TRBJ2-1; TRBD1 matches 7 bases. The CDR3 is 16 amino acids. CDR1 is PRHDT and CDR2 is FYEKMQ in the germline V gene (reference sequence). Trimming cost V 2 bases and J 8 bases; bases outside gene matches: 12. The CDR3 loop reads CASSLFAGGKIDEQFF. CDR3 DNA: TGTGCCAGCAGCTTATTCGCAGGGGGTAAGATCGATGAGCAGTTCTTC.

This rearrangement joins TRBV6-1 to TRBJ2-6; 10 bases fit TRBD2. The CDR3 extends over 17 amino acids. CDR1 MNHNS and CDR2 SASEGT come from the germline V gene. V trimming: 4 bases; J trimming: 0 bases; junction bases outside the gene matches: 3. CDR3 in DNA: TGTGCCAGCAGTGCGAGCGGGAGGGCCTCTGGGGCCAACGTCCTGACTTTC. Translating gives CASSASGRASGANVLTF.

This chain links TRBV4-3 with TRBJ1-3; D call uncertain. The CDR3 spans 19 residues. V was trimmed by 0 bases and J by 6 bases, leaving 24 bases between them. Per the germline V gene, CDR1 is LGHNA and CDR2 is YSLEER. In nucleotides, the CDR3 is TGCGCCAGCAGCCAAGATGTAGTACTAACCTCGGGAACACCAAACACCATATATTTT. It translates to CASSQDVVLTSGTPNTIYF.

The chain recombines TRBV7-2 with TRBJ2-7, with 7 nucleotides matching TRBD2. CDR1 and CDR2 from the germline V gene are SGHTA and FQGNSA. The CDR3 extends over 14 amino acids. Trimming cost V 3 bases and J 4 bases; bases outside gene matches: 6. CDR3 sequence (DNA): TGTGCCAGCAGCTTGGGCGGGAGTGTTTACGAGCAGTACTTC. Amino acids: CASSLGGSVYEQYF.

This clone was seen more than once but under ten times. This chain joins TRBV19 and TRBJ2-7; D is possibly TRBD2 (6 bases). Germline CDR1 LNHDA, CDR2 SQIVND (reference sequence). Trimming stripped 0 bases from V and 1 base from J, with 13 bases between. The CDR3 sequence is 16 residues long. The CDR3 loop is CASSIEGEAASYEQYF. Here the CDR3 DNA reads TGTGCCAGTAGTATAGAGGGGGAGGCAGCTTCCTACGAGCAGTACTTC.

The chain employs TRBV27 and TRBJ1-5; D may be TRBD1 (6 bases). Germline loops: CDR1 MNHEY, CDR2 SMNVEV (reference sequence). This CDR3 is 15 amino acids long. V was shortened by 3 bases and J by 3 bases, with 12 bases between the two germline ends. The CDR3 DNA is TGTGCCAGCAGTTTCCAGGGGCTCGACAATCAGCCCCAGCATTTT. It translates to CASSFQGLDNQPQHF.

The gene calls are TRBV5-1 and TRBJ1-1; D might be TRBD1 (6 bases). Deletions cut 5 bases from V and 3 bases from J, with 23 bases between. This CDR3 has 17 amino acids. Per germline, CDR1 SGHRS and CDR2 YFSETQ. In DNA form, the CDR3 reads TGCGCCAGCAGTCAAGTAGGTCCAGGGGTTGTATACACTGAAGCTTTCTTT. It encodes CASSQVGPGVVYTEAFF.